These 13 T cell receptor beta chains originate from one sample sequenced in a study of T cells after yellow fever vaccination. One entry per CDR3 protein results from TCRdb running MiXCR on the 5' RACE reads. The table lists 100,000 to 150,000 distinct CDR3 sequences, nearly 7.5% of them singletons, with about 2.7% in the top ten. The material sequenced was CD4+ T cells sorted from PBMCs, taken approximately 11 days after the first yellow fever vaccination. These receptors originate from a man aged 18 to 30 who received the YFV17D yellow fever vaccine.

This clonotype was picked up a small number of times. The gene calls are TRBV27 and TRBJ2-1; 7 bases align to TRBD2. This CDR3 is 15 amino acids long. The V segment lost 4 bases and the J segment 6 bases; nucleotides outside the gene matches: 9. Germline CDR1 and CDR2: MNHEY and SMNVEV (reference sequence). The CDR3, as DNA: TGTGCCAGCAGTTCACTAGCGTTGAGGGTCAATGAGCAGTTCTTC. It specifies CASSSLALRVNEQFF.

This clonotype appeared many times. CDR3 nucleotide sequence: TGTGCCAGCAGCCAAGCCGGGACAGCCTACTCCACAGATACGCAGTATTTT. As protein: CASSQAGTAYSTDTQYF. V gene TRBV3-1 combines with J gene TRBJ2-3; the match to TRBD1 covers 7 bases. CDR3 length: 17 residues. J lost 2 bases, V lost 1 base, and 9 bases had no gene match. Looked up from germline, CDR1 is LGHDT and CDR2 is YNNKEL (reference sequence).

This clonotype was recorded many times. V usage is TRBV18 and J usage is TRBJ2-5; unclear D gene. This CDR3 is 15 amino acids long. The V and J ends lost 0 bases and 5 bases respectively, with 13 bases between them. Germline assignment: CDR1 KGHSH and CDR2 LQKENI. The chain's CDR3 is CASSPPVASRETQYF. The CDR3 DNA follows: TGTGCCAGCTCACCACCGGTGGCCAGCCGGGAGACCCAGTACTTC. The variable domain in full, with the rest retrieved from reference TRBV18 and TRBJ2-5, is NAGVMQNPRHLVRRRGQEARLRCSPMKGHSHVYWYRQLPEEGLKFMVYLQKENIIDESGMPKERFSAEFPKEGPSILRIQQVVRGDSAAYFCASSPPVASRETQYFGPGTRLLVL.

This clonotype appeared many times. The rearrangement joins TRBV7-2 to TRBJ2-5; TRBD1 might be the D (6 bases). CDR3 size: 13 residues. The V end lost 7 bases, the J end lost 2 bases, and 11 bases lay between the germline ends. Germline CDR1 and CDR2: SGHTA and FQGNSA. The CDR3 DNA reads as TGTGCCAGCAAAAGACAGGTGCAAGAGACCCAGTACTTC. Translation: CASKRQVQETQYF.

In its sample, this clonotype was seen many times. The chain is built from TRBV29-1 and TRBJ2-3; 10 nucleotides align to TRBD1. Trimming took 7 bases from V and 4 from J; bases not matched to a gene: 5. The CDR3 is 13 residues long. CDR1 SQVTM and CDR2 ANQGSEA come from the germline V gene. The CDR3, as DNA: TGCAGCGCCGATGGACAGGGGGCAGATACGCAGTATTTT. As protein: CSADGQGADTQYF.

This clonotype was observed at least ten times. V usage is TRBV6-1 and J usage is TRBJ1-2; 7 bases agree with TRBD1. V was clipped by 6 bases and J by 3 bases; unmatched bases: 10. The CDR3 length is 15 residues. CDR1 is MNHNS, CDR2 SASEGT, per germline. The CDR3 region has the DNA TGTGCCAGCAGAGACCCCCCAGGGGGGTACTATGGCTACACCTTC. Amino acid sequence: CASRDPPGGYYGYTF.

This clonotype occurred many times. A read error may account for a junction end that differs from germline. The chain combines TRBV20-1 with TRBJ2-4; D unclear. The CDR3 sequence is 13 residues long. Germline V lookup: CDR1 DFQATT, CDR2 SNEGSKA (reference sequence). The CDR3 DNA is TGCAGTGCCAGAGAGTTAGCCAAAAACATTCAGTACTTC. Its protein product is CSARELAKNIQYF.

As regards this clonotype: A read error may explain this, as a much larger clone is one base away. V and J are TRBV18 and TRBJ2-3; TRBD2 is a possible D gene (5 bases). The CDR3 consists of 15 residues. CDR1 is KGHSH, CDR2 LQKENI, per germline. The CDR3 reads CPSSPPARTADTQYF. For the CDR3, the DNA is TGTCCCAGCTCACCACCTGCAAGGACTGCAGATACGCAGTATTTT. The complete variable domain, with remaining parts taken from reference TRBV18 and TRBJ2-3, reads NAGVMQNPRHLVRRRGQEARLRCSPMKGHSHVYWYRQLPEEGLKFMVYLQKENIIDESGMPKERFSAEFPKEGPSILRIQQVVRGDSAAYFCPSSPPARTADTQYFGPGTRLTVL.

This clonotype was observed many times. The rearrangement uses TRBV7-3 and TRBJ2-2; possibly TRBD1 for D (6 bases). This CDR3 region has 15 residues. Germline lookup yields CDR1 SGHTA and CDR2 FQGTGA. Trimming pared 6 bases from V and 1 base from J, leaving 12 bases between. The CDR3 coding sequence is TGTGCCAGCAGGCCGTCCAGGGGGAACACCGGGGAGCTGTTTTTT. Encoded protein: CASRPSRGNTGELFF.

This clonotype was observed a few times. The chain recombines TRBV9 with TRBJ2-3, with TRBD2 matching over 8 bases. Trimming at V came to 2 bases and at J to 6 bases, leaving 8 bases not matched to a gene. The germline CDR1 and CDR2 sequences are SGDLS and YYNGEE. The CDR3 totals 15 residues. The chain's CDR3 is CASSVRTGGTDTQYF. The CDR3 DNA reads TGTGCCAGCAGCGTGAGGACGGGGGGGACCGATACGCAGTATTTT.

The sample holds a few counts of this clonotype. V gene TRBV5-1 combines with J gene TRBJ2-3, with TRBD2 matching 7 bases. V was pared by 0 bases and J by 0 bases, with 7 bases of the junction left unmatched. CDR1 is SGHRS and CDR2 is YFSETQ in the germline V gene. This CDR3 contains 17 residues. The CDR3 DNA sequence: TGCGCCAGCAGCTTGGCCGGCGGGAGCGGGAGCACAGATACGCAGTATTTT. It is translated as CASSLAGGSGSTDTQYF.

This clonotype occurred a few times. V gene TRBV4-1 combines with J gene TRBJ2-5; a possible D gene is TRBD2 (7 bases). Germline V CDR1 and CDR2: MGHRA, YSYEKL. There are 16 residues in the CDR3. Between the trimmed V and J ends, which lost 0 bases and 4 bases, there was a span of 15 bases. CDR3 coding DNA: TGCGCCAGCAGCCAAGATGTGAGGGGGGGGCGAGAGACCCAGTACTTC. Translation: CASSQDVRGGRETQYF.

This clonotype showed up many times. CDR3 DNA: TGTGCCACCAGTGATTGGGGACAGGGATACACAGATACGCAGTATTTT. Translating it yields CATSDWGQGYTDTQYF. The V call is TRBV24-1, the J call TRBJ2-3; 9 bases are a match to TRBD1. From germline, CDR1 is KGHDR and CDR2 SFDVKD. CDR3 length equals 16 residues. Trimming removed 2 bases from V and 2 bases from J; junction bases left unmatched: 4.